This TCR beta chain emerged from a study of sequential checkpoint blockade in melanoma. Study context: Patients were randomized 1:1 to nivolumab-then-ipilimumab or ipilimumab-then-nivolumab first-line. Maintenance nivolumab came after either treatment sequence.

Treatment meaning: randomized to nivolumab then ipilimumab (arm A) or the reverse (arm B). Patients had received no earlier DNA-damaging chemotherapy. Sorted cells were live CD3+CD8+, lacking CD19 and CD56, from PBMCs. This clone was counted only a few times. The CDR3 runs to 19 residues. In germline, CDR1 is SGHTA, CDR2 FQGTGA. Trimming at V came to 5 bases and at J to 7 bases, leaving 17 bases not matched to a gene. The repertoire was sequenced with immunoSEQ multiplex PCR; TCRdb's copy has only in-frame clones and lacks some. The sample lists about 27,000 clones; about 72% were seen once. This receptor was taken from a human donor with melanoma. This chain uses TRBV7-3 with TRBJ1-6, with 10 bases that match TRBD1. The material was CD8+ T cells sorted from blood (inferred from file names), obtained from a patient given nivolumab and ipilimumab in sequence. The CDR3 reads CASSEFPPGQGTRNSPLHF. The CDR3 nucleotides are TGTGCCAGCAGCGAATTCCCTCCGGGACAGGGGACGCGCAATTCACCCCTCCACTTT.